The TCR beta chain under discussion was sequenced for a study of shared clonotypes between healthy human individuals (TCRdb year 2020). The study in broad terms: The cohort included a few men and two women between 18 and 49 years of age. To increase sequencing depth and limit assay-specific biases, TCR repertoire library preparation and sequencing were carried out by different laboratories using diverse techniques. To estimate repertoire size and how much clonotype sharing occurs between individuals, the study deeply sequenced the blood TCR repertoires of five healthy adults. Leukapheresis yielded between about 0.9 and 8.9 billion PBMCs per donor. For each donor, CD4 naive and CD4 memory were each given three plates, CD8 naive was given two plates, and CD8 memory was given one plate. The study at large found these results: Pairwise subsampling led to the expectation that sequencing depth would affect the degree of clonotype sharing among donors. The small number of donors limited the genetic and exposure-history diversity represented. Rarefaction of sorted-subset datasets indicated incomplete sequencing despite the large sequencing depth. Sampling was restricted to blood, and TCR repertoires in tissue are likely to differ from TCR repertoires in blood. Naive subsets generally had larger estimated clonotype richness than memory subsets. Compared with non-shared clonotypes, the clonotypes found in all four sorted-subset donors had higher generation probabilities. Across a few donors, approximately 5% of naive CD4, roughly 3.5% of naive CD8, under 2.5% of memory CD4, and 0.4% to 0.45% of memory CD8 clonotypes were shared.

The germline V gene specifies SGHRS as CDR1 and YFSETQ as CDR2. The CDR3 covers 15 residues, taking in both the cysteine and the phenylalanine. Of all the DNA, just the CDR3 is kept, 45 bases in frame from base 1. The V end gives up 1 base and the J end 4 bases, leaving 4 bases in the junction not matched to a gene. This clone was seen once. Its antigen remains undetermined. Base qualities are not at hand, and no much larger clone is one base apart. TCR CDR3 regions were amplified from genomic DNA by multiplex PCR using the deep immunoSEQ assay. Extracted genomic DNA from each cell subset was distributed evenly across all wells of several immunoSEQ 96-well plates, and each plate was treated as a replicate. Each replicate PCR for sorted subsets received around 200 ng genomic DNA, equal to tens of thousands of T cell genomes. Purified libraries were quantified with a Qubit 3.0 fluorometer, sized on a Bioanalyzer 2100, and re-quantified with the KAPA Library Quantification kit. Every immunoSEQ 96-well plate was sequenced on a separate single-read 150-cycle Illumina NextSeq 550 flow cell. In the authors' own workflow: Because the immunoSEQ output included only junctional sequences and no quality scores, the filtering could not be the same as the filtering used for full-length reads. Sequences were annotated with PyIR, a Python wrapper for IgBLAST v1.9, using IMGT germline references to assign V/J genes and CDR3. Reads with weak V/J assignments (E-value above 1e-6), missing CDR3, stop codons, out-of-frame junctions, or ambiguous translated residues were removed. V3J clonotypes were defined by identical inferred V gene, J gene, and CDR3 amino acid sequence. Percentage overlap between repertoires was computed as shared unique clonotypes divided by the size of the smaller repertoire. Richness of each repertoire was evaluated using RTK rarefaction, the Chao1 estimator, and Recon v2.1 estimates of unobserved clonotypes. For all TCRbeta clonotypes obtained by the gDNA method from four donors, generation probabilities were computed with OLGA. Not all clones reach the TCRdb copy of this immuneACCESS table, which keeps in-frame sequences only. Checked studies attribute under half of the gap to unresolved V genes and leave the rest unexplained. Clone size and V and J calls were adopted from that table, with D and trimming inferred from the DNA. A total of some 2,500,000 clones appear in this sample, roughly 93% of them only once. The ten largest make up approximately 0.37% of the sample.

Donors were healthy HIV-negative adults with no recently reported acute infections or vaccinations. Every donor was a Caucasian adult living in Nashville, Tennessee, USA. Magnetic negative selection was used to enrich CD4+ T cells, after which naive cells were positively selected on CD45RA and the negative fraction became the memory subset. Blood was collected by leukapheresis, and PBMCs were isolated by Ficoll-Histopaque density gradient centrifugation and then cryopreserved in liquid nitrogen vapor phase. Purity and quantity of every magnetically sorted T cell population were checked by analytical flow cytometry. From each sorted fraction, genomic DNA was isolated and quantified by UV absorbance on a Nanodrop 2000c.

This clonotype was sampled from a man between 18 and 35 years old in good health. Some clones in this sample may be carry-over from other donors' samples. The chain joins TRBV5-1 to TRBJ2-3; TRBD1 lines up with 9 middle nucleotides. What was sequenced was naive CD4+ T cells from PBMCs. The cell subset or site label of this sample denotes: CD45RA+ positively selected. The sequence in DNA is TGCGCCAGCAGCTTGACAGGGGGCTCAGCAGATACGCAGTATTTT. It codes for CASSLTGGSADTQYF. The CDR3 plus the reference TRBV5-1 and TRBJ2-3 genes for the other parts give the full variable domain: KAGVTQTPRYLIKTRGQQVTLSCSPISGHRSVSWYQQTPGQGLQFLFEYFSETQRNKGNFPGRFSGRQFSNSRSEMNVSTLELGDSALYLCASSLTGGSADTQYFGPGTRLTVL.